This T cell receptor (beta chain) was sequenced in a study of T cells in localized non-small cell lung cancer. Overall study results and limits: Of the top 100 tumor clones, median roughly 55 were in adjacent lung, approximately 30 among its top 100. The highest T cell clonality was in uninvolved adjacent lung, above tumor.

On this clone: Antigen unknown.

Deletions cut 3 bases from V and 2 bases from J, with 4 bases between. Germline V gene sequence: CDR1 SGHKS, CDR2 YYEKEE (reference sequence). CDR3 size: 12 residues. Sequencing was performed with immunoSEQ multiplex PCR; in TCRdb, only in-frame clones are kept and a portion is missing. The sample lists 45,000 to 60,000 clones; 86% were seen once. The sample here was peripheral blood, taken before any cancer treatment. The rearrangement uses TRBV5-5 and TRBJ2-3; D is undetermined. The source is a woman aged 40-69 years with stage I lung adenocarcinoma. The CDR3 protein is CASSWSTDTQYF. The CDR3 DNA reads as TGTGCCAGCAGCTGGTCCACAGATACGCAGTATTTT.